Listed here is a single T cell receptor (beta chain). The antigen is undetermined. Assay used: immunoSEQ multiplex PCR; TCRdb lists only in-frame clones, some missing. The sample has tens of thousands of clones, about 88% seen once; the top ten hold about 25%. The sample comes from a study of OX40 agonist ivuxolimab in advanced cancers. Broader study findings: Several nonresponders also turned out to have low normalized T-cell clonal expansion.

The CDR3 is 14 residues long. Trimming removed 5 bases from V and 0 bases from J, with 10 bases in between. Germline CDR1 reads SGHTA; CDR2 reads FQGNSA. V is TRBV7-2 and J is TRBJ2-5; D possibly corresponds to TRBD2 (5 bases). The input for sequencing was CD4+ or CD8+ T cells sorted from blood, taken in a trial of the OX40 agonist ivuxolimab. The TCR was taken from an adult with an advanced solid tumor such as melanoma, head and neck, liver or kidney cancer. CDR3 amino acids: CASSVGRDQETQYF. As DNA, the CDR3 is TGTGCCAGCAGCGTAGGGCGGGACCAAGAGACCCAGTACTTC.